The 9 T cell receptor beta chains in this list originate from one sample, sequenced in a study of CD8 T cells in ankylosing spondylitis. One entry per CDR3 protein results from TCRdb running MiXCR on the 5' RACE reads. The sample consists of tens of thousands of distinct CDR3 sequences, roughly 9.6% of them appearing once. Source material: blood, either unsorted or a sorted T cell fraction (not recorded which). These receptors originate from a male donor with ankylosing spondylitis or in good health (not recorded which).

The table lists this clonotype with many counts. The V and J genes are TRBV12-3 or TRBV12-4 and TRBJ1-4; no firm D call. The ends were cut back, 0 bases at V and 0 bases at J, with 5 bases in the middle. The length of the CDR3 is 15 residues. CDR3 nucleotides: TGTGCCAGCAGTTTAGCCTGGGCAACTAATGAAAAACTGTTTTTT. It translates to CASSLAWATNEKLFF.

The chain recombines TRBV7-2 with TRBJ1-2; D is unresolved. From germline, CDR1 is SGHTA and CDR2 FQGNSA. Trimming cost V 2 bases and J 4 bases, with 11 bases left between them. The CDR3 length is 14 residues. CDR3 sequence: CASSLRMDGYGYTF. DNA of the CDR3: TGTGCCAGCAGCTTAAGGATGGACGGCTATGGCTACACCTTC.

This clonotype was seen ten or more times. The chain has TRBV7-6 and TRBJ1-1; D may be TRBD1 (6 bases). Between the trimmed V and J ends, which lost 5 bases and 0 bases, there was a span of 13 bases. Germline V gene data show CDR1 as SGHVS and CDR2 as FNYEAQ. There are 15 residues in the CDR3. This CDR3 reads CASSPIDRLNTEAFF. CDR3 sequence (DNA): TGTGCCAGCAGCCCGATCGACAGGCTGAACACTGAAGCTTTCTTT.

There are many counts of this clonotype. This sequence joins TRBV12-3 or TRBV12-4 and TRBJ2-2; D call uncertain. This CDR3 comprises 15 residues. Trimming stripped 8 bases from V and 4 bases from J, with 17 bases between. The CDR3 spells CASGPPGAVTGELFF. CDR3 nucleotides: TGTGCCAGCGGGCCGCCCGGTGCAGTCACCGGGGAGCTGTTTTTT.

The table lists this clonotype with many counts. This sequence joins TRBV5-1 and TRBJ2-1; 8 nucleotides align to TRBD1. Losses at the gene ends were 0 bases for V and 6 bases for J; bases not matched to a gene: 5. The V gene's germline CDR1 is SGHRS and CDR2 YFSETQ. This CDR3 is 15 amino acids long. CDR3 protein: CASSLVQGAGNEQFF. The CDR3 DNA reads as TGCGCCAGCAGCTTGGTGCAGGGGGCTGGCAATGAGCAGTTCTTC.

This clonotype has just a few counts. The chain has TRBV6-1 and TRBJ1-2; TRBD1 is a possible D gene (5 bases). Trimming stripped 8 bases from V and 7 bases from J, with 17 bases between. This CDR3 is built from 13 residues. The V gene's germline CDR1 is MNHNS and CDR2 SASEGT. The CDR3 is CASAGGSVGGYTF. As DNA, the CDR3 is TGTGCCAGCGCGGGGGGTTCGGTAGGTGGCTACACCTTC.

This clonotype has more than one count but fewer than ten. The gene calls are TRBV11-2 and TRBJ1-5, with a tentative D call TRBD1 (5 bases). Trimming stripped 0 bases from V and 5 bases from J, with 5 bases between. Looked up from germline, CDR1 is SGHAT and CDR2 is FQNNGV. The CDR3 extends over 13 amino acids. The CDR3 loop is CASSLEGDQPQHF. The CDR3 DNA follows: TGTGCCAGCAGCTTAGAAGGGGATCAGCCCCAGCATTTT.

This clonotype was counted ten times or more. The CDR3 DNA reads TGTGCCAGCAGCTCCCCCGATGAAGCTTTCTTT. Its protein is CASSSPDEAFF. The rearrangement joins TRBV28 to TRBJ1-1; no reliable D call. The V and J ends lost 6 bases and 7 bases respectively, with 9 bases between them. This CDR3 spans 11 amino acids. Germline V CDR1 and CDR2: MDHEN, SYDVKM.

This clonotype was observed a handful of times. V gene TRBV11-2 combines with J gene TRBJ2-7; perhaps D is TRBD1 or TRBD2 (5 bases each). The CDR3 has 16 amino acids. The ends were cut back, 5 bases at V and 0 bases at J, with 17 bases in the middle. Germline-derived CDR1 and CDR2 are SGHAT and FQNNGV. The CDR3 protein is CASSQEGQRLSYEQYF. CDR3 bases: TGTGCCAGCAGCCAAGAGGGGCAGCGTCTCTCCTACGAGCAGTACTTC.